This T cell receptor beta chain was captured in a study of HIV-infected patients and healthy controls (dated by TCRdb to the mid-2010s). The CDR3 contains 14 residues, cysteine and phenylalanine counted. Only the CDR3 DNA stays, 42 bases, in frame from base 1. CDR1 and CDR2 were assigned from the germline V gene as SGHRS and YFSETQ. At the junction V is shortened by 2 bases and J by 6 bases, with 13 bases in between. This clonotype was recorded at least ten times. Its antigen target is currently unknown. Per-nucleotide qualities are absent, and no much larger clonotype sits a single base away. Libraries were made using 5' RACE. TCRdb shows the sequencer as Illumina MiSeq. The public reads were reprocessed in TCRdb via fastp at Q25 and MiXCR, keeping in-frame beta chains. Rows are combined by CDR3 protein, so each entry shows the most common genes and DNA. The sample records roughly 68,000 distinct CDR3 sequences, 15% to 20% of which are singletons. 1.1% to 1.5% of the sample is taken by the ten largest.

The sample taken for sequencing was CD4+ T cells from blood. The sequence joins TRBV5-1 to TRBJ2-3; the D gene cannot be resolved reliably. This receptor was obtained from a human donor in good health. The nucleotide sequence is given as TGCGCCAGCAGCTTTTTGGTGGGCGAGGATACGCAGTATTTT. Protein translation: CASSFLVGEDTQYF.